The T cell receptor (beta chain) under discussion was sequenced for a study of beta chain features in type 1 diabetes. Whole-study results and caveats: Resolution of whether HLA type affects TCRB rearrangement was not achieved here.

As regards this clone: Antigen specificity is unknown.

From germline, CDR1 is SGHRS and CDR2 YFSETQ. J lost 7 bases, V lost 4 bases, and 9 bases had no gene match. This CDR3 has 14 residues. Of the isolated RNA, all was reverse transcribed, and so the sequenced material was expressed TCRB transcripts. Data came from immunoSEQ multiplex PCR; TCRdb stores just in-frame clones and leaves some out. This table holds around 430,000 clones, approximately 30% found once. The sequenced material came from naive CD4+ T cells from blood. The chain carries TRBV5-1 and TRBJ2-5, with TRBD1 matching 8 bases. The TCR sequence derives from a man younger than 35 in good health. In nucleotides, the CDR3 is TGCGCCAGCAGCCACGGACAGGGTAAAGGGACCCAGTACTTC. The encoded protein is CASSHGQGKGTQYF.